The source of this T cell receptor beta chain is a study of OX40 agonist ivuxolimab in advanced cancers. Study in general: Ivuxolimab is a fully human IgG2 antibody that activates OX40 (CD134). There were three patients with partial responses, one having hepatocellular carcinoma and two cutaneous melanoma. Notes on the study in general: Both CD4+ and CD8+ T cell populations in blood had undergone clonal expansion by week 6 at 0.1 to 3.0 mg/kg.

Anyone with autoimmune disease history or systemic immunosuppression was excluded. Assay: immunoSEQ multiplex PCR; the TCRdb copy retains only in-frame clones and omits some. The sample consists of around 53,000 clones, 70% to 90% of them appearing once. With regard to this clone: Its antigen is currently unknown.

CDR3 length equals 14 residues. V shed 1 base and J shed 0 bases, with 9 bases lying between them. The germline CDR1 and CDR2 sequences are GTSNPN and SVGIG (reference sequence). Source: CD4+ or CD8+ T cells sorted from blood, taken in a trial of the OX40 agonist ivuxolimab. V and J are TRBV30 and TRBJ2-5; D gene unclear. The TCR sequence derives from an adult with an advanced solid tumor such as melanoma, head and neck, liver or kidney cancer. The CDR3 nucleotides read TGTGCCTGGAGTGGGATAGGGCACCAAGAGACCCAGTACTTC. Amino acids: CAWSGIGHQETQYF.